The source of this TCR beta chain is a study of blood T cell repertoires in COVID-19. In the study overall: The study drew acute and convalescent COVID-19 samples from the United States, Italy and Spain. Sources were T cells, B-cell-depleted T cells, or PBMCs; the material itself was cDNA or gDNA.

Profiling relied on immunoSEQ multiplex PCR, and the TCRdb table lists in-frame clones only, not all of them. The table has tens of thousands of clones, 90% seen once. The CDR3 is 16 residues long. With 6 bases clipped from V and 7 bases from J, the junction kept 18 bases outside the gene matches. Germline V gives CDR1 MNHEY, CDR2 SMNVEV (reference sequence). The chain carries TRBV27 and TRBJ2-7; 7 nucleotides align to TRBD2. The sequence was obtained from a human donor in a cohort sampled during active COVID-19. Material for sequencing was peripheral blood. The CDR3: CASRRGSGTSSGEQYF. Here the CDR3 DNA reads TGTGCCAGCAGACGGGGCAGCGGGACTTCTAGTGGGGAGCAGTACTTC.